Each of the 28 T cell receptor beta chains below was sequenced from the same sample in a study of cytomegalovirus exposure and HLA in healthy donors. This PCR relied on a set of 60 Vbeta primers and 13 Jbeta primers. Assay used: immunoSEQ multiplex PCR; TCRdb lists only in-frame clones, some missing. This repertoire includes tens of thousands of clones. Sequenced: PBMCs. The receptors stem from a female donor in good health and CMV-seropositive.

V is TRBV5-1 and J is TRBJ1-4; 7 positions match TRBD1. With 0 bases clipped from V and 7 bases from J, the junction kept 3 bases outside the gene matches. There are 14 residues in the CDR3. Per the germline V gene, CDR1 is SGHRS and CDR2 is YFSETQ. The CDR3 bases are TGCGCCAGCAGCTTGGTGGCAGGGGGTGAAAAACTGTTTTTT. Protein product: CASSLVAGGEKLFF.

The chain employs TRBV27 and TRBJ2-7, with D possibly matching TRBD1 (5 bases). Trimming took off 3 bases at V and 0 bases at J, with 12 bases between the two ends. The CDR3 is made up of 15 amino acids. Germline V gene lookup returns CDR1 MNHEY and CDR2 SMNVEV (reference sequence). In DNA, the CDR3 is TGTGCCAGCAGTTTCGGTACAGGTCACTCCTACGAGCAGTACTTC. The encoded protein is CASSFGTGHSYEQYF.

The V and J genes are TRBV11-2 and TRBJ2-1, with no clear D. V was pared by 0 bases and J by 5 bases, with 5 bases between. Germline-derived CDR1 and CDR2 are SGHAT and FQNNGV. The CDR3 is made up of 13 amino acids. The CDR3 sequence is CASSLDRNNEQFF. CDR3 in DNA: TGTGCCAGCAGCTTAGACAGAAACAATGAGCAGTTCTTC. Drawing the rest from reference TRBV11-2 and TRBJ2-1, the complete variable domain is EAGVAQSPRYKIIEKRQSVAFWCNPISGHATLYWYQQILGQGPKLLIQFQNNGVVDDSQLPKDRFSAERLKGVDSTLKIQPAKLEDSAVYLCASSLDRNNEQFFGPGTRLTVL.

As DNA, the CDR3 is TGTGCCAGCTCACCAGAATCGGGAGACGGAGGCTATGGCTACACCTTC. Its protein is CASSPESGDGGYGYTF. This sequence joins TRBV18 and TRBJ1-2; D gene unclear. Germline CDR1 KGHSH, CDR2 LQKENI. V was clipped by 2 bases and J by 4 bases, with 17 bases between them. This CDR3 comprises 16 residues. Full variable domain (rest looked up from reference TRBV18 and TRBJ1-2): NAGVMQNPRHLVRRRGQEARLRCSPMKGHSHVYWYRQLPEEGLKFMVYLQKENIIDESGMPKERFSAEFPKEGPSILRIQQVVRGDSAAYFCASSPESGDGGYGYTFGSGTRLTVV.

This chain links TRBV5-1 with TRBJ1-5; D may be TRBD1 (6 bases). Per the germline V gene, CDR1 is SGHRS and CDR2 is YFSETQ. Trimming took off 4 bases at V and 4 bases at J, with 9 bases between the two ends. The CDR3 is made up of 13 amino acids. Here the CDR3 DNA reads TGCGCCAGCAGCCCCCAGGGGAATCAGCCCCAGCATTTT. Encoded protein: CASSPQGNQPQHF.

The gene calls are TRBV1 and TRBJ2-5; no DNA check was done on the table's D call, TRBD2. TRBV1 is deemed a pseudogene. CDR3 length: 13 amino acids. Here the CDR3 DNA reads TGCACCAGCGAGGGGGGGGTACAAGAGACCCAGTACTTC. It specifies CTSEGGVQETQYF.

The chain carries TRBV14 and TRBJ2-1; 12 bases map to TRBD2. Trimming at V came to 2 bases and at J to 6 bases, leaving 2 bases not matched to a gene. This CDR3 is built from 15 residues. Germline values: CDR1 SGHDN, CDR2 FVKESK. CDR3 protein: CASSQLAGGPNEQFF. The CDR3 DNA sequence: TGTGCCAGCAGCCAACTAGCGGGAGGGCCCAATGAGCAGTTCTTC.

This chain links TRBV2 with TRBJ2-7, with D perhaps TRBD2 (5 bases). The CDR3 runs to 14 residues. In germline, CDR1 is SNHLY, CDR2 FYNNEI. V dropped 2 bases and J dropped 3 bases, with 11 bases sitting between them. The CDR3 sequence: CASSEILRGYEQYF. CDR3 DNA sequence: TGTGCCAGCAGTGAAATCTTACGGGGCTACGAGCAGTACTTC.

The chain joins TRBV28 to TRBJ2-7; 8 nucleotides match TRBD1. Trimming removed 10 bases from V and 1 base from J; junction bases left unmatched: 6. Germline V gene lookup returns CDR1 MDHEN and CDR2 SYDVKM. This CDR3 comprises 13 residues. The CDR3 DNA follows: TGTGCCACGCGTTACAGGGGGTCCTACGAGCAGTACTTC. This codes for CATRYRGSYEQYF. Combining the CDR3 with reference TRBV28 and TRBJ2-7 gives the whole variable domain DVKVTQSSRYLVKRTGEKVFLECVQDMDHENMFWYRQDPGLGLRLIYFSYDVKMKEKGDIPEGYSVSREKKERFSLILESASTNQTSMYLCATRYRGSYEQYFGPGTRLTVT.

This chain uses TRBV7-2 with TRBJ2-3; D possibly corresponds to TRBD2 (5 bases). The CDR3 has 14 amino acids. Germline V gene sequence: CDR1 SGHTA, CDR2 FQGNSA. Trimming took 7 bases from V and 2 from J, leaving 13 bases between them. CDR3 in DNA: TGTGCCAGCACCCCGGGGTTCGACACAGATACGCAGTATTTT. It yields the protein CASTPGFDTDTQYF.

The CDR3 protein is CASSYSSWQAGNTIYF. CDR3 bases: TGTGCCAGCAGTTACTCGAGTTGGCAGGCTGGAAACACCATATATTTT. The chain joins TRBV6-5 to TRBJ1-3, with unresolved D. Trimming removed 0 bases from V and 2 bases from J, with 11 bases in between. The CDR3 has 16 amino acids. Germline V gene sequence: CDR1 MNHEY, CDR2 SVGAGI.

This rearrangement joins TRBV11-3 to TRBJ2-1, with a possible D match to TRBD2 (5 bases). Germline V gives CDR1 SGHNT, CDR2 YENEEA. The V end was cut by 6 bases, the J end by 6 bases, with 12 bases between. The CDR3 sequence is 13 residues long. Here the CDR3 DNA reads TGTGCCAGCAGATCTAGCTGGGGCAATGAGCAGTTCTTC. It encodes CASRSSWGNEQFF.

The chain uses TRBV9 and TRBJ2-1; 13 bases map to TRBD2. From germline, CDR1 is SGDLS and CDR2 YYNGEE. With 0 bases clipped from V and 6 bases from J, the junction kept 6 bases outside the gene matches. The CDR3 runs 17 residues. The CDR3 DNA sequence: TGTGCCAGCAGCGTAGGGACTAGCGGGGGAAGTCTCAATGAGCAGTTCTTC. This codes for CASSVGTSGGSLNEQFF.

The chain recombines TRBV18 with TRBJ2-2; a weak D match, TRBD2 (6 bases). The ends were cut back, 9 bases at V and 1 base at J, with 15 bases in the middle. Germline values: CDR1 KGHSH, CDR2 LQKENI. The CDR3 is 15 residues long. CDR3 coding DNA: TGTGCCAGTCAAAGGCGGGACCGGAACACCGGGGAGCTGTTTTTT. Its translation is CASQRRDRNTGELFF.

The chain recombines TRBV6-1 with TRBJ2-7, with 7 bases matching TRBD2. Losses at the gene ends were 2 bases for V and 8 bases for J; bases not matched to a gene: 12. The length of the CDR3 is 15 residues. Per the germline V gene, CDR1 is MNHNS and CDR2 is SASEGT. This CDR3 reads CASSEPGGVKTQQYF. The CDR3 nucleotides read TGTGCCAGCAGTGAACCGGGGGGAGTTAAGACACAGCAGTACTTC.

The chain combines TRBV6-5 with TRBJ2-1; 9 bases fit TRBD2. CDR1 MNHEY and CDR2 SVGAGI come from the germline V gene. The J segment lost 8 bases and the V segment lost 3 bases, leaving 11 bases of the junction unmatched. The CDR3 has 16 residues. The CDR3 DNA reads TGTGCCAGCAGTTATTTGGGCGGGAGGGGGTCGGATGAGCAGTTCTTC. It encodes CASSYLGGRGSDEQFF.

This chain joins TRBV18 and TRBJ2-7, with 10 bases that match TRBD2. This CDR3 has 14 residues. The germline V gene has CDR1 KGHSH and CDR2 LQKENI. Unmatched junction bases numbered 9, after V lost 10 bases and J lost 3 bases. The DNA for the CDR3 is TGTGCCATCCCACGACAGCGGGAGGGCTACGAGCAGTACTTC. Its translation: CAIPRQREGYEQYF.

The chain links TRBV4-2 to TRBJ2-7; 12 bases align to TRBD1. The CDR3 contains 16 residues. CDR1 is LGHNA, CDR2 YNFKEQ, per germline. The V gene end was trimmed by 3 bases and the J gene end by 3 bases; junction bases not matched to a gene: 6. The CDR3 bases are TGTGCCAGCAGCCACGCCGGGACAGGGGGCGGCTACGAGCAGTACTTC. As protein: CASSHAGTGGGYEQYF.

The chain links TRBV5-4 to TRBJ2-6, with 11 bases matching TRBD2. V was clipped by 4 bases and J by 3 bases; unmatched bases: 6. The CDR3 has 17 amino acids. Germline V gene sequence: CDR1 SGHNT, CDR2 YYREEE (reference sequence). The CDR3: CASSNSGGAYGANVLTF. CDR3 coding DNA: TGTGCCAGCAGCAATAGCGGGGGGGCGTATGGGGCCAACGTCCTGACTTTC.

The gene calls are TRBV18 and TRBJ2-5; 9 bases fit TRBD1. Germline CDR1 KGHSH, CDR2 LQKENI. CDR3 length: 14 residues. The ends lost 5 bases at V and 4 bases at J; junction bases unmatched: 5. The chain's CDR3 is CASSRGQGGETQYF. CDR3 nucleotide sequence: TGTGCCAGCTCAAGGGGACAGGGAGGAGAGACCCAGTACTTC.

V gene TRBV7-9 combines with J gene TRBJ2-7; D might be TRBD2 (6 bases). The CDR3 length is 13 residues. Germline V lookup: CDR1 SEHNR, CDR2 FQNEAQ (reference sequence). V lost 1 base to trimming and J lost 4 bases, with 8 bases between them. CDR3 DNA: TGTGCCAGCAGCTTAGGGGGGGTTTACGAGCAGTACTTC. This codes for CASSLGGVYEQYF.

The CDR3 region is CASATDSGMGTGELFF. The CDR3 region has the DNA TGCGCCAGCGCAACAGATAGCGGGATGGGCACCGGGGAGCTGTTTTTT. This chain links TRBV5-1 with TRBJ2-2, with 8 bases that match TRBD2. V lost 7 bases to trimming and J lost 4 bases; unmatched junction nucleotides: 12. There are 16 residues in the CDR3. Germline V lookup: CDR1 SGHRS, CDR2 YFSETQ.

The rearrangement uses TRBV6-5 and TRBJ1-2; the D gene is possibly TRBD1 (5 bases). From germline, CDR1 is MNHEY and CDR2 SVGAGI. The germline V and J ends were trimmed by 1 base and 0 bases, with 9 bases remaining between them. The CDR3 spans 15 residues. This CDR3 is CASSYFQGANYGYTF. CDR3 coding DNA: TGTGCCAGCAGTTACTTCCAGGGTGCTAACTATGGCTACACCTTC.

J is TRBJ2-2 and V is TRBV6-5, with TRBD2 as a possible D gene (7 bases). The CDR3 has 13 residues. Trimming stripped 6 bases from V and 5 bases from J, with 10 bases between. Germline V CDR1 and CDR2: MNHEY, SVGAGI. The CDR3 reads CASRRGGTGELFF. CDR3 nucleotides: TGTGCCAGCAGAAGGGGGGGGACCGGGGAGCTGTTTTTT.

The gene calls are TRBV5-1 and TRBJ2-2, with 11 bases identical to TRBD2. CDR3 size: 14 residues. With 10 bases clipped from V and 2 bases from J, the junction kept 4 bases outside the gene matches. Germline V gene data show CDR1 as SGHRS and CDR2 as YFSETQ. The CDR3 sequence is CACTSGGNTGELFF. DNA for the CDR3: TGCGCCTGTACTAGCGGGGGTAACACCGGGGAGCTGTTTTTT. Filled out from reference TRBV5-1 and TRBJ2-2, the complete variable domain reads KAGVTQTPRYLIKTRGQQVTLSCSPISGHRSVSWYQQTPGQGLQFLFEYFSETQRNKGNFPGRFSGRQFSNSRSEMNVSTLELGDSALYLCACTSGGNTGELFFGEGSRLTVL.

V usage is TRBV18 and J usage is TRBJ2-7; D might be TRBD2 (5 bases). With 4 bases removed from V and 3 bases from J, the gap between germline ends came to 10 bases. CDR3 size: 13 residues. The germline CDR1 and CDR2 sequences are KGHSH and LQKENI. CDR3: CASSLTGNYEQYF. The CDR3 nucleotides read TGTGCCAGCTCACTTACGGGGAACTACGAGCAGTACTTC.

This chain uses TRBV29-1 with TRBJ2-3; 7 positions match TRBD2. After removal of 8 bases from V and 3 bases from J, the junction contained 8 bases not matched to a gene. This CDR3 comprises 13 residues. Germline V gives CDR1 SQVTM, CDR2 ANQGSEA. The CDR3 sequence: CSLQRDLTDTQYF. The CDR3 DNA sequence: TGCAGCCTTCAGCGGGACTTAACAGATACGCAGTATTTT.

The chain recombines TRBV6-5 with TRBJ1-1; unclear D gene. This CDR3 has 15 residues. V was cut by 5 bases and J by 4 bases, with 17 bases left in between. Germline V gene sequence: CDR1 MNHEY, CDR2 SVGAGI. CDR3: CASSGLERAGTEAFF. CDR3 nucleotide sequence: TGTGCCAGCAGTGGCTTGGAAAGGGCGGGCACTGAAGCTTTCTTT.